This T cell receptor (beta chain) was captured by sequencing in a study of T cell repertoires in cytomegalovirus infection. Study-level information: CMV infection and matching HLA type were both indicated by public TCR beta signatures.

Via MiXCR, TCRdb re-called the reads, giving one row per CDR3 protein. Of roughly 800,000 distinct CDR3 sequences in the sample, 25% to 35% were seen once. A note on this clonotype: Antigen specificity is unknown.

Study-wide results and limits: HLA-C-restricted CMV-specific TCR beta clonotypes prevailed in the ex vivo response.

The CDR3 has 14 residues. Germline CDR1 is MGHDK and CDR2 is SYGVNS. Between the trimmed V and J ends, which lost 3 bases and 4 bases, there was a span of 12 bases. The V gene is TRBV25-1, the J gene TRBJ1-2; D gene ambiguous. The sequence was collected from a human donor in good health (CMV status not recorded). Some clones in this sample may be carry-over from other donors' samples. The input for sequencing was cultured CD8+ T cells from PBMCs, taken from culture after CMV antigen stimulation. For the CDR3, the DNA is TGTGCCAGCAGTGAGTCCCATATAGGCTATGGCTACACCTTC. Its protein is CASSESHIGYGYTF.